A selection of T cell receptor beta chains follows, all from one sample in a study of T cell responses to AZD1222 COVID-19 vaccine. Assay: immunoSEQ multiplex PCR; the TCRdb copy retains only in-frame clones and omits some. This sample has about 100,000 clones, with roughly nine tenths found just once. The sequencing here drew on peripheral blood, taken on day 0 of AZD1222 vaccination. The receptors stem from an adult in good health. The CDR3 runs from the conserved cysteine through the conserved F or W. D genes are given only for firm matches. Clone size, where shown, is once, few, many, or a class for clones that have expanded.

v_call	j_call	clone_size	d_call	cdr3_nt	cdr3_aa
TRBV12-3/TRBV12-4	TRBJ2-2	once	.	TGTGCCAGCAGCCCGACTGGGGCCGGGGAGCTGTTTTTT	CASSPTGAGELFF
TRBV27	TRBJ2-5	few	TRBD1	TGTGCCAGCAGGCTACAGGGGGCGGGAAAGACCCAGTACTTC	CASRLQGAGKTQYF
TRBV9	TRBJ2-7	.	TRBD1	TGTGCCAGCAGCGCGGGACAGGGGATCTACGAGCAGTACTTC	CASSAGQGIYEQYF
TRBV5-1	TRBJ1-5	.	TRBD1	TGCGCCAGCAGCTTAGGGACAGGGGAAAATCAGCCCCAGCATTTT	CASSLGTGENQPQHF
TRBV19	TRBJ2-1	.	TRBD2	TGTGCCAGTAGTATCTTCGGGACTAGCGGATACAATGAGCAGTTCTTC	CASSIFGTSGYNEQFF
TRBV9	TRBJ2-3	few	.	TGTGCCAGCAGCGGAAGCGGTTACACAGATACGCAGTATTTT	CASSGSGYTDTQYF
TRBV30	TRBJ2-7	.	.	TGTGCCTCCCAGGGCTCTCGGGCGAGGGAGCAGTACTTC	CASQGSRAREQYF
TRBV4-1	TRBJ2-2	.	TRBD2	TGCGCCAGCAGGACTAGCGGGAGGGCCGGGGAGCTGTTTTTT	CASRTSGRAGELFF
TRBV5-8	TRBJ2-7	.	.	TGTGCCAGCAGCTTTGAATGGGGACAAGGCTACGAGCAGTACTTC	CASSFEWGQGYEQYF
TRBV30	TRBJ1-2	.	.	TGTGCCTGGAGTGTACCAGGCAGGGGATCTCGTGGCTACACCTTC	CAWSVPGRGSRGYTF
TRBV7-8	TRBJ1-2	.	.	TGTGCCAGCAGCGCCCGGCAGGGGTCTAACTATGGCTACACCTTC	CASSARQGSNYGYTF
TRBV11-2	TRBJ2-3	few	.	TGTGCCACCCGGATTGCTAGCACAGATACGCAGTATTTT	CATRIASTDTQYF
TRBV6-4	TRBJ2-1	.	.	TGTGCCAGCAGTGAATCAGCTCGTCTCCATGAGCAGTTCTTC	CASSESARLHEQFF
TRBV6-6	TRBJ2-5	.	TRBD2	TGTGCCAGCAGCCGCACTAGCGCCGAGACCCAGTACTTC	CASSRTSAETQYF
TRBV19	TRBJ2-5	.	.	TGTGCCAGTAGTATATCGAATTCCTACGAGACCCAGTACTTC	CASSISNSYETQYF
TRBV9	TRBJ1-3	.	.	TGTGCCAGCAGCGTAGGATCAGTGGGGCCGAACACCATATATTTT	CASSVGSVGPNTIYF
TRBV3-1/TRBV3-2	TRBJ2-3	.	.	TGTGCCAGCAGCAGGGGACCTTCCACAGATACGCAGTATTTT	CASSRGPSTDTQYF
TRBV28	TRBJ1-2	.	.	TGTGCCAGCAGTTTAACCCAGGGTGGTGGCTACACCTTC	CASSLTQGGGYTF
TRBV9	TRBJ2-1	.	TRBD2	TGTGCCAGCAGCGTATTAGACAATGCTAGCGGGAGTCGGAGTGGGCAGTTCTTC	CASSVLDNASGSRSGQFF
TRBV6-5	TRBJ1-2	.	.	TGTGCCAGCAGGCGGACAGCCGCGCGGGGAGGCGGCTACACCTTC	CASRRTAARGGGYTF
TRBV5-8	TRBJ1-2	.	.	TGTGCCAGCAGCCCACGGCCTGGTAGCTACACCTTC	CASSPRPGSYTF
TRBV5-1	TRBJ2-7	.	TRBD2	TGCGCCAGCAGCTCACGACTAGCGGGAGGCGAGCAGTACTTC	CASSSRLAGGEQYF
TRBV19	TRBJ2-1	.	.	TGTGCCAGTACCCCACTCTACAGGGGAGGGGGCTACAATGAGCAGTTCTTC	CASTPLYRGGGYNEQFF
TRBV18	TRBJ2-7	once	.	TGTGCCAGCTCACCACCAGACACCTACGAGCAGTACTTC	CASSPPDTYEQYF